Shown below are 22 T cell receptor beta chains from a single sample sequenced in a study of graft-versus-host responses after intestinal transplantation. Intraepithelial lymphocytes and lamina propria lymphocytes were released through processing of graft tissue. Some clones are missing from TCRdb's copy, which holds only in-frame ones; the method was immunoSEQ multiplex PCR. The table shows around 17,000 clones, with around 82% occurring only once. The input for sequencing was ileum tissue, taken 17 days after transplant. All receptors come from a human patient who received an intestinal transplant, so some T cells may come from the graft donor.

The chain recombines TRBV6-5 with TRBJ2-5; 11 nucleotides agree with TRBD2. This CDR3 has 15 amino acids. The ends lost 6 bases at V and 4 bases at J; junction bases unmatched: 7. Germline V gene sequence: CDR1 MNHEY, CDR2 SVGAGI. The CDR3 sequence: CASRHEGLAGETQYF. For the CDR3, the DNA is TGTGCCAGCAGGCACGAAGGACTAGCGGGAGAGACCCAGTACTTC.

By share, this clone counts as medium-sized. This chain uses TRBV2 with TRBJ2-1; the match to TRBD1 covers 8 bases. This CDR3 contains 16 residues. Germline values: CDR1 SNHLY, CDR2 FYNNEI. Germline trimming cut 6 bases from V and 6 bases from J; bases unmatched to any gene: 13. CDR3 amino acids: CASREFGQGSGNEQFF. CDR3 DNA sequence: TGTGCCAGCAGGGAGTTCGGACAGGGAAGTGGCAATGAGCAGTTCTTC.

The chain joins TRBV14 to TRBJ2-7; perhaps TRBD1 as D (6 bases). Per germline, CDR1 SGHDN and CDR2 FVKESK. The CDR3 spans 14 residues. V lost 5 bases to trimming and J lost 6 bases, with 17 bases between them. CDR3 loop: CASSKYTTGPEQYF. The CDR3 region has the DNA TGTGCCAGCAGCAAGTATACCACAGGGCCCGAGCAGTACTTC.

DNA for the CDR3: TGCGCCAGCAGCTTAGGGGTAGGCACAGATACGCAGTATTTT. Translating gives CASSLGVGTDTQYF. V is TRBV5-1 and J is TRBJ2-3; a possible D gene is TRBD1 (5 bases). Trimming pared 2 bases from V and 1 base from J, leaving 8 bases between. This CDR3 region has 14 residues. Germline V lookup: CDR1 SGHRS, CDR2 YFSETQ.

V is TRBV9 and J is TRBJ1-1; D is uncertain. This CDR3 comprises 17 residues. CDR1 and CDR2 (germline): SGDLS, YYNGEE. The germline V and J ends were trimmed by 4 bases and 3 bases, with 22 bases remaining between them. CDR3 loop: CASSPQVVVRGDTEAFF. The CDR3 DNA reads TGTGCCAGCAGCCCCCAGGTTGTGGTCCGTGGGGACACTGAAGCTTTCTTT.

The V gene is TRBV29-1, the J gene TRBJ2-2, with 11 bases identical to TRBD2. This CDR3 is 17 amino acids long. From germline, CDR1 is SQVTM and CDR2 ANQGSEA. With 1 base clipped from V and 2 bases from J, the junction kept 6 bases outside the gene matches. The CDR3 sequence: CSVEGVAGGRNTGELFF. CDR3 DNA: TGCAGCGTTGAAGGGGTAGCGGGGGGGAGAAACACCGGGGAGCTGTTTTTT.

The V call is TRBV4-1, the J call TRBJ1-2; no clear D gene. CDR1 is MGHRA and CDR2 is YSYEKL in the germline V gene. The CDR3 extends over 12 amino acids. V was shortened by 0 bases and J by 8 bases, with 7 bases between the two germline ends. This CDR3 reads CASSQDGEGYTF. As DNA, the CDR3 is TGCGCCAGCAGCCAAGACGGGGAAGGCTACACCTTC.

This chain uses TRBV27 with TRBJ2-3; TRBD2 matches at 15 bases. Germline V gene sequence: CDR1 MNHEY, CDR2 SMNVEV (reference sequence). The trim removed 6 bases at V and 11 bases at J, leaving 6 bases unmatched. The CDR3 has 14 residues. The CDR3 coding sequence is TGTGCCAGCAGCCCCGGGACTAGCGGGGGGCAGCAGTATTTT. Protein product: CASSPGTSGGQQYF.

With regard to this clone: At one end the junction does not follow the germline gene, possibly because of a read error. This sequence joins TRBV5-1 and TRBJ1-3; TRBD1 might be the D (6 bases). Germline V lookup: CDR1 SGHRS, CDR2 YFSETQ. This CDR3 is built from 17 residues. Here the CDR3 reads CAGSFSGPTGQGNTIYF. CDR3 sequence (DNA): TGCGCCGGCAGCTTTTCCGGGCCCACAGGGCAGGGAAACACCATATATTTT.

This clone came up a few times. The J gene is TRBJ2-1, the V gene TRBV19; 11 bases agree with TRBD2. Germline trimming cut 7 bases from V and 9 bases from J; bases unmatched to any gene: 8. Germline CDR1 and CDR2: LNHDA and SQIVND (reference sequence). CDR3 length: 14 amino acids. The CDR3 DNA follows: TGTGCCAGTAACCCGGGACTAGCGGCGGGTGAGCAGTTCTTC. Encoded protein: CASNPGLAAGEQFF.

J is TRBJ2-7 and V is TRBV15; a weak D match, TRBD2 (5 bases). The germline gives CDR1 LNHNV, CDR2 YYDKDF (reference sequence). Trimming cost V 3 bases and J 2 bases, with 8 bases left between them. This CDR3 comprises 13 residues. In nucleotides, the CDR3 is TGTGCCACCAGCAGGGGAGACCCCTACGAGCAGTACTTC. It specifies CATSRGDPYEQYF. Complete variable domain (other parts from reference TRBV15 and TRBJ2-7): DAMVIQNPRYQVTQFGKPVTLSCSQTLNHNVMYWYQQKSSQAPKLLFHYYDKDFNNEADTPDNFQSRRPNTSFCFLDIRSPGLGDTAMYLCATSRGDPYEQYFGPGTRLTVT.

The chain recombines TRBV16 with TRBJ2-3; TRBD2 matches 8 bases. V was pared by 1 base and J by 2 bases, with 5 bases of the junction left unmatched. Germline-derived CDR1 and CDR2 are KGHSY and FQNENV. CDR3 length: 16 amino acids. The CDR3 spells CASSQWVAGSTDTQYF. CDR3 sequence (DNA): TGTGCCAGCAGCCAATGGGTAGCGGGATCCACAGATACGCAGTATTTT.

This clone appeared a few times. The J gene is TRBJ1-3, the V gene TRBV28; D is perhaps TRBD1 (6 bases). CDR3 length equals 14 residues. V lost 5 bases and J 1 base, leaving 9 bases between the germline ends. Germline assignment: CDR1 MDHEN and CDR2 SYDVKM. The CDR3 DNA sequence: TGTGCCAGCAGTCAAGGGGGATCTGGAAACACCATATATTTT. This gives the protein CASSQGGSGNTIYF.

The V and J genes are TRBV29-1 and TRBJ2-1, with 8 bases that match TRBD1. J was trimmed by 0 bases and V by 5 bases; bases with no gene match: 12. CDR3 length: 17 residues. The germline V gene encodes CDR1 SQVTM and CDR2 ANQGSEA. The CDR3 loop is CSVTPDRGGSSYNEQFF. CDR3 sequence (DNA): TGCAGCGTTACTCCCGACAGGGGTGGGAGCTCCTACAATGAGCAGTTCTTC.

The chain links TRBV9 to TRBJ2-3, with 8 bases fitting TRBD2. V lost 0 bases and J lost 1; bases outside the gene matches: 1. The germline V gene has CDR1 SGDLS and CDR2 YYNGEE. CDR3 length: 15 amino acids. CDR3: CASSVEAGGTDTQYF. The CDR3 nucleotides read TGTGCCAGCAGCGTAGAAGCGGGGGGCACAGATACGCAGTATTTT. The full variable domain, in which reference TRBV9 and TRBJ2-3 provide the parts outside the CDR3, is DSGVTQTPKHLITATGQRVTLRCSPRSGDLSVYWYQQSLDQGLQFLIQYYNGEERAKGNILERFSAQQFPDLHSELNLSSLELGDSALYFCASSVEAGGTDTQYFGPGTRLTVL.

The chain is built from TRBV6-4 and TRBJ2-2, with a possible D match to TRBD1 (5 bases). CDR3 length equals 14 residues. The V end lost 0 bases, the J end lost 3 bases, and 5 bases lay between the germline ends. Looked up from germline, CDR1 is MRHNA and CDR2 is SNTAGT. The CDR3 DNA reads TGTGCCAGCAGTGACTCAGGGGACACCGGGGAGCTGTTTTTT. Amino acid sequence: CASSDSGDTGELFF.

This chain joins TRBV7-8 and TRBJ2-2, with D possibly being TRBD1 (6 bases). The CDR3 contains 19 residues. V gave up 1 base and J gave up 6 bases, with 24 bases separating them. Germline CDR1 SGHVS, CDR2 FQNEAQ. The CDR3 DNA is TGTGCCAGCAGCTTAGGGGGGATTCAGGGGTTTCGTGAACCCGGGGAGCTGTTTTTT. It codes for CASSLGGIQGFREPGELFF.

V is TRBV5-1 and J is TRBJ2-5; 10 bases are a match to TRBD2. Looked up from germline, CDR1 is SGHRS and CDR2 is YFSETQ. The length of the CDR3 is 16 residues. J was trimmed by 5 bases and V by 2 bases; bases with no gene match: 9. The CDR3 DNA sequence: TGCGCCAGCAGCTTCACTAGCGGGGCCGTAGGGGAGACCCAGTACTTC. Amino acids: CASSFTSGAVGETQYF.

The CDR3 sequence is CASSRRSLESSYEQYF. For the CDR3, the DNA is TGCGCCAGCAGCCGCCGCTCCCTAGAGAGCTCCTACGAGCAGTACTTC. This chain joins TRBV5-1 and TRBJ2-7; D remains unclear. V shed 4 bases and J shed 0 bases, with 17 bases lying between them. CDR1 is SGHRS and CDR2 is YFSETQ in the germline V gene. This CDR3 is 16 amino acids long. Full variable domain (remainder filled in from reference TRBV5-1 and TRBJ2-7): KAGVTQTPRYLIKTRGQQVTLSCSPISGHRSVSWYQQTPGQGLQFLFEYFSETQRNKGNFPGRFSGRQFSNSRSEMNVSTLELGDSALYLCASSRRSLESSYEQYFGPGTRLTVT.

This chain connects TRBV4-1 to TRBJ2-7; 9 nucleotides align to TRBD1. The V gene end was trimmed by 1 base and the J gene end by 4 bases; junction bases not matched to a gene: 5. The CDR3 loop spans 15 amino acids. Germline loops: CDR1 MGHRA, CDR2 YSYEKL. The CDR3 DNA is TGCGCCAGCAGCCAAGGGGAGGGACAGGGTTACGAGCAGTACTTC. Translated: CASSQGEGQGYEQYF.

This sequence joins TRBV9 and TRBJ2-3, with D unclear. Trimming stripped 0 bases from V and 2 bases from J, with 10 bases between. CDR3 length: 15 amino acids. In germline, CDR1 is SGDLS, CDR2 YYNGEE. The CDR3 reads CASSVEAEITDTQYF. CDR3 bases: TGTGCCAGCAGCGTAGAGGCCGAAATCACAGATACGCAGTATTTT. The variable domain in full, completed from reference TRBV9 and TRBJ2-3, reads DSGVTQTPKHLITATGQRVTLRCSPRSGDLSVYWYQQSLDQGLQFLIQYYNGEERAKGNILERFSAQQFPDLHSELNLSSLELGDSALYFCASSVEAEITDTQYFGPGTRLTVL.

The chain uses TRBV25-1 and TRBJ2-7, with 12 bases lining up with TRBD1. V was pared by 4 bases and J by 4 bases, with 11 bases of the junction left unmatched. Germline V lookup: CDR1 MGHDK, CDR2 SYGVNS. CDR3 length equals 17 residues. The CDR3 protein is CASSVRDRGRGFYEQYF. Written as DNA, the CDR3 is TGTGCCAGCAGTGTGCGGGACAGGGGGCGAGGTTTTTACGAGCAGTACTTC.